This T cell receptor (beta chain) stems from a study of CD8+CD57+ T cells in acquired aplastic anemia. Profiling of TCR beta VDJ combinations and CDR3 sequences used genomic DNA as template. TCRdb recomputed calls from the reads with MiXCR, one row per CDR3 protein. Here the sample spans 400,000 to 500,000 distinct CDR3 sequences, 55% to 70% being singletons. Germline V gene data show CDR1 as SQVTM and CDR2 as ANQGSEA. Trimming pared 8 bases from V and 2 bases from J, leaving 15 bases between. The CDR3 sequence is 13 residues long. V usage is TRBV29-1 and J usage is TRBJ2-5; TRBD1 is a possible D gene (7 bases). Sequenced sample: sorted CD4+, CD8+, or CD8+CD57+ T cells (not recorded which) from PBMCs. The sequence derives from a human donor in good health, serving as a control. CDR3 in amino acids: CSTGDRLQETQYF. The DNA for the CDR3 is TGCAGCACGGGGGACAGACTGCAAGAGACCCAGTACTTC.